This TCR beta chain was identified during a study of OX40 agonist ivuxolimab in advanced cancers. Notes on the research overall: The costimulatory receptor OX40 (CD134) was targeted by ivuxolimab, a fully human IgG2 agonistic monoclonal antibody. The dose-escalation cohort was almost 85% male with a mean age of about 65 years, ranging from about 20 to 80. The purpose of peripheral TCRbeta sequencing was to test whether ivuxolimab changed TCR sequence diversity and led to clonal T-cell expansion. Prior anti-PD-1, anti-PD-L1 or anti-CTLA-4 therapy was permitted, and about two fifths of dose-escalation patients had received checkpoint inhibitors. The monotherapy dose-escalation portion (N ≈ 50 patients) of the phase I ivuxolimab trial is reported in the paper. Intravenous ivuxolimab was administered to patients every 2 weeks at six dose levels: 0.01, 0.1, 0.3, 1.5, 3 and 10 mg/kg. Of the 50 to 55 patients in dose escalation, 19 had hepatocellular carcinoma, some 15 had melanoma, 9 had renal cell carcinoma and 9 had head and neck cancer. Partial responses were achieved by three dose-escalation patients, of whom one had hepatocellular carcinoma and two had cutaneous melanoma. Findings and caveats that apply to the study as a whole: At doses of 0.1 to 3.0 mg/kg, clonal expansion of both CD4+ and CD8+ T cells in blood was seen between baseline and week 6. Partial responders in the 0.1-3.0 mg/kg groups had among the lowest normalized peripheral clonal expansion, especially among CD8+ T cells. Low levels of normalized T-cell clonal expansion were also shown by some nonresponding patients. Antigen specificity was not determined for the clonally expanded peripheral T cells. On average, CD8+ T cells showed more expanded clones than CD4+ T cells after ivuxolimab.

A remark on this clone: The antigen it binds to is not known. Within one base of it there is no much larger clone, and no base qualities were kept.

Patients with autoimmune disease history or receiving systemic immunosuppression were excluded from the trial. Peripheral blood for TCR sequencing was drawn from every dose cohort at baseline, at cycle 4 day 1 and at cycle 7 day 1. The samples were drawn from a first-in-human, open-label, multicenter phase I dose-escalation trial of ivuxolimab. Adults with locally advanced or metastatic melanoma, renal cell carcinoma, hepatocellular carcinoma or head and neck squamous cell carcinoma were enrolled in the trial. Before TCR sequencing, CD4+ T cells and CD8+ T cells from peripheral blood were sorted into separate populations. To sequence the TCRbeta CDR3 region, genomic DNA was isolated from the sorted cells. TCRbeta CDR3 regions were sequenced using the immunoSEQ Assay. The table comes from immuneACCESS by way of TCRdb, which keeps in-frame sequences with V and J called. Part of the clones is missing from these tables; in studies checked, under half for an unresolved V gene and the rest for unknown reasons. Here the sample has tens of thousands of clones; approximately 90% occur a single time. The ten largest clones add up to about 14% of the sample.

Per the germline V gene, SGHVS is the CDR1 and FQNEAQ is the CDR2. The CDR3 goes from the cysteine to the phenylalanine over 13 residues. The read is trimmed to its CDR3 DNA, 39 bases read in frame from base 1. V and J are truncated by 0 bases and 3 bases respectively, leaving an intervening sequence of 6 bases. The chain was built from TRBV7-8 and TRBJ2-7, with the D gene too uncertain to name. This sample comprised CD4+ or CD8+ T cells sorted from blood, obtained in a trial of the OX40 agonist ivuxolimab. This TCR came from an adult with an advanced solid tumor such as melanoma, head and neck, liver or kidney cancer. For the CDR3, the sequence is CASSLARNYEQYF. The nucleotides read TGTGCCAGCAGCTTAGCGAGGAACTACGAGCAGTACTTC.